This T cell receptor beta chain was sequenced in a study of blood T cell repertoires in COVID-19. Study in general: COVID-19 samples collected from the United States, Italy and Spain covered acute and convalescent phases. PBMCs, B-cell-depleted T cells, or T cells provided the cDNA or gDNA that made up the material.

In germline, CDR1 is SGHRS, CDR2 YFSETQ. The length of the CDR3 is 15 residues. With V trimmed by 0 bases and J by 2 bases, 4 bases remained unmatched. Original methodology: The assay estimated nucleated cells by amplifying reference gene primers. Assay: immunoSEQ multiplex PCR; the TCRdb copy retains only in-frame clones and omits some. The V and J calls and clone size are taken from that table; D and trimming were inferred from the DNA. Of under 300,000 clones in the sample, approximately 85% were seen once. The material sequenced was peripheral blood. The chain joins TRBV5-1 to TRBJ2-7; 8 bases match TRBD2. This clonotype originated in a woman in her 30s with acute or convalescent COVID-19. CDR3 nucleotide sequence: TGCGCCAGCAGCTTGGTCACGGGAGGGCCCTACGAGCAGTACTTC. Amino acid sequence: CASSLVTGGPYEQYF.